What follows describes a single T cell receptor beta chain. Relapses following autologous stem cell transplantation were seen in all patients, with brentuximab vedotin exposure varying. This record comes from a study of PD-1 blockade in classical Hodgkin lymphoma. Between the trimmed V and J ends, which lost 5 bases and 0 bases, there was a span of 8 bases. Germline V CDR1 and CDR2: LNHDA, SQIVND (reference sequence). The CDR3 sequence is 15 residues long. Assay used: immunoSEQ multiplex PCR; TCRdb lists only in-frame clones, some missing. The table shows 100,000 or so clones, with around 89% occurring only once.

Sequencing used peripheral blood mononuclear cells (PBMCs), obtained before the second cycle of nivolumab. This sequence was found in a human donor with classical Hodgkin lymphoma. The V gene is TRBV19, the J gene TRBJ2-6, with a tentative D call TRBD2 (5 bases). The CDR3 DNA is TGTGCCAGTAGTGGACTTGGCTCTGGGGCCAACGTCCTGACTTTC. Its protein product is CASSGLGSGANVLTF.